The present T cell receptor (beta chain) was sequenced within a study of blood T cell repertoires in COVID-19. Study as a whole: Samples taken during acute and convalescent COVID-19 were collected in the United States, Italy and Spain. The cDNA or gDNA used as material had been derived from T cells, B-cell-depleted T cells, or PBMCs.

Clones were read by immunoSEQ multiplex PCR, and TCRdb kept only the in-frame ones, dropping some. The data contain around 300,000 clones, nearly 90% of them singletons. The sequenced sample consisted of peripheral blood. The receptor comes from a woman aged 35 to 49 with COVID-19, enrolled during active disease.

CDR3 sequence: CASSRGDTSSYEQYF. The DNA for the CDR3 is TGTGCCAGCAGTCGGGGGGACACAAGCTCCTACGAGCAGTACTTC. The chain combines TRBV9 with TRBJ2-7, with D perhaps TRBD2 (7 bases). The CDR3 is made up of 15 amino acids. V lost 5 bases to trimming and J lost 0 bases, with 15 bases between them. The germline V gene has CDR1 SGDLS and CDR2 YYNGEE.